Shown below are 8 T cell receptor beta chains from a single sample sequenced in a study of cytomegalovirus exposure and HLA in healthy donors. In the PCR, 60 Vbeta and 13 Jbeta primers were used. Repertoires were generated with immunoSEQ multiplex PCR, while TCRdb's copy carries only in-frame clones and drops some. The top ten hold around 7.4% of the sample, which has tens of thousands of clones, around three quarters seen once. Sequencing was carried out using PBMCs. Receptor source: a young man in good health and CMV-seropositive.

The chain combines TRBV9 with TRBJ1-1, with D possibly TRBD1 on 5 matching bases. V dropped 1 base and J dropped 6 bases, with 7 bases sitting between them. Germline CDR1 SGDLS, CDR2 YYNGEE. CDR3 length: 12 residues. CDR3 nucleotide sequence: TGTGCCAGCAGCGTATCAGGGTCTGAAGCTTTCTTT. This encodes CASSVSGSEAFF.

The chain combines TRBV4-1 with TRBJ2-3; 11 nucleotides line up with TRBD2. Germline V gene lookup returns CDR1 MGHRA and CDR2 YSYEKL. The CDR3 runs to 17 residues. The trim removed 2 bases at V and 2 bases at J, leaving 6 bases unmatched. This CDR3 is CASSQRGTSGYTDTQYF. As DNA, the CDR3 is TGCGCCAGCAGCCAACGAGGGACTAGCGGATACACAGATACGCAGTATTTT.

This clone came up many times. As DNA, the CDR3 is TGCGCCAGCAGCTTGAACAGGGGAAACACTGAAGCTTTCTTT. Protein product: CASSLNRGNTEAFF. The chain uses TRBV5-1 and TRBJ1-1, with 7 bases that match TRBD1. This CDR3 is built from 14 residues. With V trimmed by 1 base and J by 2 bases, 2 bases remained unmatched. Germline V CDR1 and CDR2: SGHRS, YFSETQ.

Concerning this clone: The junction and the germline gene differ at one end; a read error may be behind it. CDR3 loop: CASSWTGTGNAEAFF. The CDR3 DNA follows: TGTGCCAGCAGTTGGACCGGGACAGGGAACGCTGAAGCTTTCTTT. The rearrangement links TRBV6-5 to TRBJ1-1; 9 nucleotides align to TRBD1. This CDR3 is built from 15 residues. Germline V CDR1 and CDR2: MNHEY, SVGAGI.

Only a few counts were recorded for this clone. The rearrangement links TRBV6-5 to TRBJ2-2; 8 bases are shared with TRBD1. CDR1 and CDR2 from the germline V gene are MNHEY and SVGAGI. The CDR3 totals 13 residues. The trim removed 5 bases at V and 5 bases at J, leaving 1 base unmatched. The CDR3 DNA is TGTGCCAGCAGTGACAGGGGAACCGGGGAGCTGTTTTTT. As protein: CASSDRGTGELFF.

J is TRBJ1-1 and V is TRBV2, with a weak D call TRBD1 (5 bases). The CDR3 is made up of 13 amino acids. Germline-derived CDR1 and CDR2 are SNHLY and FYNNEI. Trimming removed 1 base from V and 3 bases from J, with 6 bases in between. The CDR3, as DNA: TGTGCCAGCAGTGAAGTACAGGACACTGAAGCTTTCTTT. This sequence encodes CASSEVQDTEAFF.

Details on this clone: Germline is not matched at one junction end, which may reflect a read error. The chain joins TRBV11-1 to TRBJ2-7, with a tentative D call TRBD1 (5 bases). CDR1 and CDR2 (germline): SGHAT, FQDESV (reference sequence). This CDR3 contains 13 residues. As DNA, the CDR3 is TGTGCCAGCAGCTTGGCGGCTTATGGGGCCCCAGTATTC. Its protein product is CASSLAAYGAPVF.

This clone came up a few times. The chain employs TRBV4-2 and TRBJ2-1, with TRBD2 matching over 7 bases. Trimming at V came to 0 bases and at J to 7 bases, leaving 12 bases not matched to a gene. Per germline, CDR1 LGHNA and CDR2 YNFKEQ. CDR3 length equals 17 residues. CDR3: CASSQEGWEGPYNEQFF. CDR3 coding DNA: TGTGCCAGCAGCCAAGAAGGGTGGGAGGGCCCGTATAATGAGCAGTTCTTC.